The 31 T cell receptor beta chains listed next were all sequenced from one sample in a study of blood T cell repertoires in COVID-19 (dated by TCRdb to about 2020). Preparation of the library involved the immunoSEQ multiplex PCR assay. Drawn from immuneACCESS, this table holds only the in-frame rearrangements with V and J called that TCRdb kept. Clones are partly lost; checked studies trace under half to an unresolved V gene and leave the rest unexplained. The sample table shows roughly 80,000 clones, and approximately 80% are seen once. The biggest ten clones account for approximately 14% of the sample. Sequencing input: peripheral blood. These receptors came from a human donor in a cohort sampled during active COVID-19.

V is TRBV11-1 and J is TRBJ2-1; 7 bases line up with TRBD2. V shed 7 bases and J 5 bases; nucleotides not matched to a gene: 8. The CDR3 runs 14 residues. Germline CDR1 and CDR2: SGHAT and FQDESV (reference sequence). The CDR3 spells CASTRRGTNNEQFF. The CDR3 DNA reads as TGTGCCAGCACGAGGCGGGGGACCAACAATGAGCAGTTCTTC.

The rearrangement links TRBV5-8 to TRBJ1-1; D remains ambiguous. CDR3 length: 15 amino acids. Germline CDR1 is SGHTS and CDR2 is YDEGEE. V was cut by 2 bases and J by 0 bases, with 11 bases left in between. CDR3 in DNA: TGTGCCAGCAGCTTCCTGACACCTATGAACACTGAAGCTTTCTTT. As protein: CASSFLTPMNTEAFF.

This clone was counted between two and nine times. The chain is built from TRBV23-1 and TRBJ2-4; D ambiguous. TRBV23-1 is labeled an ORF, and its function is uncertain. The V end lost 1 base, the J end lost 0 bases, and 10 bases lay between the germline ends. The CDR3 covers 16 residues. In DNA, the CDR3 is TGCGCCAGCAGTCAATGCAGGCACCTAGCCAAAAACATTCAGTACTTC. Translation: CASSQCRHLAKNIQYF.

This rearrangement joins TRBV6-5 to TRBJ1-1; no clear D gene. CDR1 is MNHEY and CDR2 is SVGAGI in the germline V gene. Trimming left V 5 bases short and J 4 bases short, with 14 bases between. The CDR3 runs to 14 residues. Here the CDR3 DNA reads TGTGCCAGCAGTCAATGGGCACGGGGCACTGAAGCTTTCTTT. As protein: CASSQWARGTEAFF.

The chain has TRBV11-2 and TRBJ2-1, with TRBD2 as a possible D gene (5 bases). The CDR3 is made up of 16 amino acids. CDR1 and CDR2 (germline): SGHAT, FQNNGV. V was clipped by 3 bases and J by 4 bases, with 16 bases between them. CDR3 DNA: TGTGCCAGCAGCTTGGGTAGGCGGGTCGGGTACAATGAGCAGTTCTTC. Residues: CASSLGRRVGYNEQFF.

The V and J genes are TRBV30 and TRBJ1-1, with no clear D. Germline-derived CDR1 and CDR2 are GTSNPN and SVGIG (reference sequence). With 6 bases removed from V and 3 bases from J, the gap between germline ends came to 14 bases. The CDR3 spans 13 residues. This CDR3 is CACQRGSHTEAFF. The CDR3 nucleotides are TGTGCCTGCCAAAGAGGCTCACACACTGAAGCTTTCTTT.

The CDR3 spells CASSTDRGLKQFF. In nucleotides, the CDR3 is TGTGCCAGTAGTACCGACAGGGGACTTAAGCAGTTCTTC. V and J are TRBV19 and TRBJ2-1, with 8 positions matching TRBD1. This CDR3 spans 13 amino acids. The ends lost 4 bases at V and 11 bases at J; junction bases unmatched: 7. Germline V gene sequence: CDR1 LNHDA, CDR2 SQIVND (reference sequence).

Only a few counts were recorded for this clone. This sequence joins TRBV5-1 and TRBJ2-4; a weak D match, TRBD2 (5 bases). CDR3 size: 15 residues. V was cut by 5 bases and J by 6 bases, with 18 bases left in between. Germline lookup yields CDR1 SGHRS and CDR2 YFSETQ. CDR3 loop: CASSNPDQGGNIQYF. The CDR3 nucleotides are TGCGCCAGCAGTAACCCGGACCAAGGAGGAAACATTCAGTACTTC.

The genes are TRBV5-1 and TRBJ1-1; no reliable D call. V was shortened by 5 bases and J by 1 base, with 12 bases between the two germline ends. Germline CDR1 reads SGHRS; CDR2 reads YFSETQ. This CDR3 comprises 14 residues. The CDR3 region is CASSPSPGNTEAFF. The CDR3 coding sequence is TGCGCCAGCAGTCCCTCTCCGGGGAACACTGAAGCTTTCTTT. The full variable domain, completed using reference TRBV5-1 and TRBJ1-1, is KAGVTQTPRYLIKTRGQQVTLSCSPISGHRSVSWYQQTPGQGLQFLFEYFSETQRNKGNFPGRFSGRQFSNSRSEMNVSTLELGDSALYLCASSPSPGNTEAFFGQGTRLTVV.

This chain links TRBV6-4 with TRBJ1-2, with TRBD1 matching 9 bases. Germline CDR1 is MRHNA and CDR2 is SNTAGT. The CDR3 extends over 15 amino acids. After removal of 5 bases from V and 8 bases from J, the junction contained 12 bases not matched to a gene. The CDR3 loop reads CASSSGTGRNRGYTF. The CDR3 DNA follows: TGTGCCAGCAGTTCCGGGACAGGGCGAAATCGGGGCTACACCTTC.

The chain carries TRBV7-3 and TRBJ2-1; D might be TRBD1 (5 bases). V lost 1 base and J 5 bases, leaving 9 bases between the germline ends. From germline, CDR1 is SGHTA and CDR2 FQGTGA. CDR3 length: 14 amino acids. The CDR3 region has the DNA TGTGCCAGCAGCTTAAGTCCAGGGAACAATGAGCAGTTCTTC. Translated: CASSLSPGNNEQFF.

This chain connects TRBV2 to TRBJ2-3; possible D gene TRBD1, 5 bases. The CDR3 extends over 16 amino acids. Germline CDR1 is SNHLY and CDR2 is FYNNEI. V lost 7 bases to trimming and J lost 2 bases, with 19 bases between them. In DNA, the CDR3 is TGTGCCAGCAAGTCTTACGGCAGGGCGGTCACAGATACGCAGTATTTT. Protein sequence: CASKSYGRAVTDTQYF.

The chain recombines TRBV18 with TRBJ1-4, with 7 bases matching TRBD1. The V segment lost 4 bases and the J segment 7 bases; nucleotides outside the gene matches: 9. CDR1 and CDR2 (germline): KGHSH, LQKENI. The CDR3 runs to 15 residues. In nucleotides, the CDR3 is TGTGCCAGCTCACGGGGACAGTTAGCCTCTGAAAAACTGTTTTTT. The encoded protein is CASSRGQLASEKLFF.

The chain links TRBV28 to TRBJ1-4, with 10 bases aligning to TRBD1. This CDR3 region has 14 residues. Per the germline V gene, CDR1 is MDHEN and CDR2 is SYDVKM. Trimming at V came to 6 bases and at J to 5 bases, leaving 3 bases not matched to a gene. The CDR3 region is CASRPGQGNEKLFF. In DNA form, the CDR3 reads TGTGCCAGCAGACCGGGACAGGGGAATGAAAAACTGTTTTTT.

Here the CDR3 DNA reads TGTGCCTGGAGTCGGCAGGGGCAGGGCTACACCTTC. Protein: CAWSRQGQGYTF. V and J are TRBV30 and TRBJ1-2; possibly TRBD1 for D (6 bases). Per the germline V gene, CDR1 is GTSNPN and CDR2 is SVGIG (reference sequence). The germline V and J ends were trimmed by 2 bases and 8 bases, with 12 bases remaining between them. The CDR3 loop spans 12 amino acids.

The J gene is TRBJ1-2, the V gene TRBV5-1, with 7 bases identical to TRBD1. The V gene end was trimmed by 4 bases and the J gene end by 6 bases; junction bases not matched to a gene: 3. Germline loops: CDR1 SGHRS, CDR2 YFSETQ. CDR3 length: 12 residues. CDR3 sequence reads: CASSTTGDGYTF. CDR3 coding DNA: TGCGCCAGCAGCACCACAGGGGATGGCTACACCTTC.

J is TRBJ1-2 and V is TRBV5-4, with 10 bases identical to TRBD1. The CDR3 has 17 amino acids. Germline V gene data show CDR1 as SGHNT and CDR2 as YYREEE (reference sequence). Losses at the gene ends were 3 bases for V and 2 bases for J; bases not matched to a gene: 10. This chain's CDR3 is CASSSPKGTGENYGYTF. Written as DNA, the CDR3 is TGTGCCAGCAGCTCTCCGAAGGGGACAGGGGAAAACTATGGCTACACCTTC.

About this clone: Within the sample, other DNA sequences also encode this same CDR3. This rearrangement joins TRBV20-1 to TRBJ2-3; D is possibly TRBD2 (5 bases). V shed 2 bases and J shed 6 bases, with 6 bases lying between them. Germline CDR1 and CDR2: DFQATT and SNEGSKA (reference sequence). The CDR3 totals 11 residues. The chain's CDR3 is CSARTGDTQYF. In DNA, the CDR3 is TGCAGTGCTAGAACGGGGGATACGCAGTATTTT.

The chain couples TRBV28 to TRBJ2-5; tentatively, D is TRBD2 (6 bases). CDR1 is MDHEN and CDR2 is SYDVKM in the germline V gene. V lost 5 bases and J 2 bases, leaving 18 bases between the germline ends. CDR3 size: 16 residues. CDR3 sequence: CASSPPGEGTQETQYF. CDR3 DNA: TGTGCCAGCAGTCCACCGGGGGAAGGGACTCAAGAGACCCAGTACTTC. Supplemented by reference TRBV28 and TRBJ2-5, the full variable domain reads DVKVTQSSRYLVKRTGEKVFLECVQDMDHENMFWYRQDPGLGLRLIYFSYDVKMKEKGDIPEGYSVSREKKERFSLILESASTNQTSMYLCASSPPGEGTQETQYFGPGTRLLVL.

The chain couples TRBV28 to TRBJ2-7, with no clear D. This CDR3 comprises 13 residues. The germline V and J ends were trimmed by 6 bases and 7 bases, with 16 bases remaining between them. Germline CDR1 and CDR2: MDHEN and SYDVKM. As DNA, the CDR3 is TGTGCCAGCAGCCTTGGGCAAGTCTTAGAGCAGTACTTC. It codes for CASSLGQVLEQYF.

The J gene is TRBJ1-1, the V gene TRBV12-3 or TRBV12-4; D is perhaps TRBD1 (5 bases). The CDR3 length is 12 residues. Trimming stripped 8 bases from V and 4 bases from J, with 11 bases between. The CDR3 sequence: CASRRGGTEAFF. CDR3 bases: TGTGCCAGCCGTCGGGGGGGCACTGAAGCTTTCTTT.

V usage is TRBV7-2 and J usage is TRBJ2-7; 13 bases are shared with TRBD2. V trimming: 5 bases; J trimming: 4 bases; junction bases outside the gene matches: 8. Germline loops: CDR1 SGHTA, CDR2 FQGNSA. The CDR3 covers 16 residues. The CDR3 sequence: CASSPPGLAGSYEQYF. The CDR3 nucleotides read TGTGCCAGCAGCCCGCCGGGACTAGCGGGGTCATACGAGCAGTACTTC.

The CDR3 nucleotides read TGTGCCATCAGTGACCCCGCGCCAGATACGCAGTATTTT. Its translation is CAISDPAPDTQYF. The V gene is TRBV10-3, the J gene TRBJ2-3; D uncertain. Trimming took off 3 bases at V and 4 bases at J, with 8 bases between the two ends. The CDR3 covers 13 residues. Germline CDR1 and CDR2: ENHRY and SYGVKD.

The V call is TRBV6-5, the J call TRBJ2-3, with a possible D match to TRBD2 (5 bases). CDR1 and CDR2 from the germline V gene are MNHEY and SVGAGI. The CDR3 has 15 amino acids. Trimming took off 6 bases at V and 2 bases at J, with 15 bases between the two ends. CDR3 DNA sequence: TGTGCCAGCAGCGTCGGGGTTGGGAACACAGATACGCAGTATTTT. It specifies CASSVGVGNTDTQYF.

The rearrangement links TRBV5-4 to TRBJ2-5; no clear D gene. The CDR3 length is 14 residues. The germline CDR1 and CDR2 sequences are SGHNT and YYREEE (reference sequence). V lost 0 bases, J lost 2 bases, and 8 bases lay in between. This CDR3 is CASSLGALQETQYF. For the CDR3, the DNA is TGTGCCAGCAGCTTGGGGGCGTTACAAGAGACCCAGTACTTC.

CDR3 amino acids: CASSANTFNQPQHF. CDR3 nucleotide sequence: TGTGCCAGCAGCGCCAACACCTTCAATCAGCCCCAGCATTTT. This chain links TRBV7-8 with TRBJ1-5; D gene ambiguous. V lost 5 bases and J 3 bases, leaving 11 bases between the germline ends. Germline values: CDR1 SGHVS, CDR2 FQNEAQ. The CDR3 has 14 residues. Variable domain in full (rest from reference TRBV7-8 and TRBJ1-5): GAGVSQSPRYKVAKRGQDVALRCDPISGHVSLFWYQQALGQGPEFLTYFQNEAQLDKSGLPSDRFFAERPEGSVSTLKIQRTQQEDSAVYLCASSANTFNQPQHFGDGTRLSIL.

The V call is TRBV11-2, the J call TRBJ1-6; no reliable D call. Trimming removed 1 base from V and 10 bases from J, with 11 bases in between. The germline V gene encodes CDR1 SGHAT and CDR2 FQNNGV. The CDR3 runs to 14 residues. CDR3 sequence (DNA): TGTGCCAGCAGCTTAGGGGCCAGAGGGTCACCCCTCCACTTT. Translation: CASSLGARGSPLHF.

This chain links TRBV2 with TRBJ2-2, with 13 bases lining up with TRBD2. The CDR3 has 14 amino acids. V shed 8 bases and J 5 bases; nucleotides not matched to a gene: 2. In germline, CDR1 is SNHLY, CDR2 FYNNEI. The CDR3 loop reads CASGGLAGTGELFF. The CDR3 region has the DNA TGTGCCAGCGGGGGACTAGCGGGGACCGGGGAGCTGTTTTTT.

V usage is TRBV2 and J usage is TRBJ1-1; D is unresolved. V was pared by 7 bases and J by 0 bases, with 12 bases between. Germline CDR1 and CDR2: SNHLY and FYNNEI. This CDR3 comprises 14 residues. The CDR3 here is CASTRANLNTEAFF. The CDR3 coding sequence is TGTGCCAGCACGAGAGCGAACTTGAACACTGAAGCTTTCTTT.

This chain links TRBV4-1 with TRBJ2-7; 8 nucleotides agree with TRBD2. The CDR3 consists of 16 residues. Losses at the gene ends were 4 bases for V and 9 bases for J; bases not matched to a gene: 17. The V gene's germline CDR1 is MGHRA and CDR2 YSYEKL. CDR3 sequence reads: CASSLRAGGEISGQYF. The CDR3 DNA reads as TGCGCCAGCAGCCTCCGAGCCGGGGGGGAAATAAGCGGGCAGTACTTC.

V is TRBV28 and J is TRBJ2-7, with D possibly matching TRBD1 (6 bases). The CDR3 extends over 16 amino acids. CDR1 is MDHEN and CDR2 is SYDVKM in the germline V gene. V shed 6 bases and J shed 2 bases, with 20 bases lying between them. CDR3 coding DNA: TGTGCCAGCAGCCGAGGTGGGCACAGGGCCCCCTACGAGCAGTACTTC. Its protein is CASSRGGHRAPYEQYF.